These T cell receptor beta chains were read from a single sample in a study of T-cell memory formation after mild COVID-19. TCRdb re-analysed the 5' RACE reads in MiXCR, keeping a single row per CDR3 protein. Among about 340,000 distinct CDR3 sequences listed, 13% were seen once. The specimen was PBMCs or a T cell subset sorted from them (not recorded which). The receptor source for this set is a man between 18 and 29 years old who had mild COVID-19 (a few samples of this study predate the infection). Cell type and time point are not known. The CDR3 runs from the conserved cysteine through the conserved F or W. The D gene is left open where the match is weak. Rows may omit the clone size; those that give it use once, few, many or a size class.

CDR3aa,CDR3nt,j_gene,d_gene,v_gene,abundance
CASSGYPNFEAFF,TGTGCCAGCAGCGGGTACCCGAACTTTGAAGCTTTCTTT,TRBJ1-1,.,TRBV9,many
CASSEAQGTEAFF,TGTGCCAGCAGTGAAGCGCAGGGCACTGAAGCTTTCTTT,TRBJ1-1,.,TRBV2,.
CASHGGPNNEQFF,TGTGCCAGCCACGGGGGGCCCAACAATGAGCAGTTCTTC,TRBJ2-1,.,TRBV7-6,few
CASSTLTGTGELFF,TGTGCCAGCAGCACCTTGACAGGCACCGGGGAGCTGTTTTTT,TRBJ2-2,.,TRBV7-9,few
CASSWGQGTEADTQYF,TGCGCCAGCAGCTGGGGACAGGGAACGGAAGCAGATACGCAGTATTTT,TRBJ2-3,TRBD1,TRBV5-1,few
CASSQAGTRLDTQYF,TGCGCCAGCAGCCAAGCAGGGACTAGGTTGGATACGCAGTATTTT,TRBJ2-3,TRBD2,TRBV4-3,few
CASSVGAPYEQYF,TGTGCCAGCAGCGTAGGGGCCCCCTACGAGCAGTACTTC,TRBJ2-7,.,TRBV9,few
CASSLEPNYGYTF,TGTGCCAGCAGCTTAGAACCTAACTATGGCTACACCTTC,TRBJ1-2,.,TRBV7-2,few
CASSTSGTENTEAFF,TGTGCCAGCAGCACCTCCGGGACAGAGAACACTGAAGCTTTCTTT,TRBJ1-1,TRBD1,TRBV7-8,.
CATSTPRGVQETQYF,TGTGCCACCAGCACTCCGCGGGGGGTTCAAGAGACCCAGTACTTC,TRBJ2-5,TRBD2,TRBV15,.
CSVVGQHTDTQYF,TGCAGCGTTGTGGGACAGCACACAGATACGCAGTATTTT,TRBJ2-3,TRBD1,TRBV29-1,.
CASSTQGYQPQHF,TGTGCCAGCAGCACACAGGGGTATCAGCCCCAGCATTTT,TRBJ1-5,TRBD1,TRBV7-2,.
CASSLPPDGRREQYF,TGTGCCAGCAGCCTTCCCCCGGACGGTCGTCGCGAGCAGTACTTC,TRBJ2-7,.,TRBV6-2/TRBV6-3,many
CASSPTPDNQPQHF,TGTGCCAGCAGCCCCACACCCGATAATCAGCCCCAGCATTTT,TRBJ1-5,.,TRBV12-3/TRBV12-4,few
CASSISPGGQETQYF,TGTGCCAGTAGTATCTCCCCCGGTGGGCAAGAGACCCAGTACTTC,TRBJ2-5,.,TRBV19,few
CASSLDRVERIAYNEQFF,TGTGCCAGCAGCCTGGACAGGGTTGAAAGGATCGCCTACAATGAGCAGTTCTTC,TRBJ2-1,TRBD1,TRBV6-2/TRBV6-3,few
CASSDMGKNTEAFF,TGTGCCAGCAGCGACATGGGTAAGAACACTGAAGCTTTCTTT,TRBJ1-1,.,TRBV6-5,.
CASSYQAYGYTF,TGTGCCAGCAGTTACCAGGCTTATGGCTACACCTTC,TRBJ1-2,.,TRBV6-2/TRBV6-3,.
CSARGAGTASTDTQYF,TGCAGTGCTAGAGGTGCGGGGACGGCTAGCACAGATACGCAGTATTTT,TRBJ2-3,.,TRBV20-1,few
CASSVPGGTSNTEAFF,TGCGCCAGCAGCGTCCCCGGTGGGACTTCGAACACTGAAGCTTTCTTT,TRBJ1-1,.,TRBV5-1,.
CASSLEAASYNEQFF,TGTGCCAGCAGCTTGGAGGCGGCCTCCTACAATGAGCAGTTCTTC,TRBJ2-1,.,TRBV7-3,few
CASGRPPGYGYTF,TGTGCTAGTGGTCGCCCTCCGGGTTATGGCTACACCTTC,TRBJ1-2,.,TRBV12-5,.
CSASYQRYEQYF,TGCAGTGCTAGTTATCAGCGCTACGAGCAGTACTTC,TRBJ2-7,.,TRBV20-1,few
CSVGVRGGTEAFF,TGCAGCGTTGGGGTTAGGGGTGGCACTGAAGCTTTCTTT,TRBJ1-1,.,TRBV29-1,.
CSARDTGGVETQYF,TGCAGTGCTAGAGACACAGGGGGCGTGGAGACCCAGTACTTC,TRBJ2-5,TRBD1,TRBV20-1,.
CASSLAHLGGNEQFF,TGCGCCAGCAGCTTGGCGCACTTGGGGGGGAACGAGCAGTTCTTC,TRBJ2-1,TRBD2,TRBV5-1,.
CSVEWGQGAGTGELFF,TGCAGCGTTGAATGGGGGCAGGGAGCCGGTACCGGGGAGCTGTTTTTT,TRBJ2-2,.,TRBV29-1,few
CASSLDDWAGYTF,TGTGCCAGCAGTTTAGATGACTGGGCGGGCTACACCTTC,TRBJ1-2,.,TRBV12-3/TRBV12-4,few
CASGTGGNTEAFF,TGCGCCAGCGGAACGGGGGGGAACACTGAAGCTTTCTTT,TRBJ1-1,.,TRBV5-1,.
CASSPNRAKEDNEQFF,TGTGCCAGCTCACCGAACAGGGCCAAGGAGGACAATGAGCAGTTCTTC,TRBJ2-1,.,TRBV18,few
CASGLGDLEPQYF,TGTGCCAGCGGCCTAGGCGACCTAGAGCCCCAGTACTTC,TRBJ2-5,.,TRBV5-6,.
CASSPRGGVPYEQYF,TGTGCCAGCAGCCCCCGAGGGGGGGTACCCTACGAGCAGTACTTC,TRBJ2-7,.,TRBV7-8,.
CASSFSRQGYQPQHF,TGTGCCAGCAGTTTTAGTCGACAGGGCTATCAGCCCCAGCATTTT,TRBJ1-5,TRBD1,TRBV12-3/TRBV12-4,.
CASSPGAGADTQYF,TGTGCCAGCAGTCCGGGGGCAGGGGCAGATACGCAGTATTTT,TRBJ2-3,.,TRBV7-2,many
CSVGGEIGYTF,TGCAGCGTTGGAGGGGAAATTGGCTACACCTTC,TRBJ1-2,.,TRBV29-1,.
CASSSGQKYGYTF,TGTGCCAGCTCATCGGGACAGAAGTATGGCTACACCTTC,TRBJ1-2,TRBD1,TRBV18,.
CAISESRGWHQPQHF,TGTGCCATCAGTGAGTCAAGGGGTTGGCATCAGCCCCAGCATTTT,TRBJ1-5,.,TRBV10-3,.
CASISLSGGNNEQFF,TGTGCCAGCATTTCACTGAGCGGGGGGAACAATGAGCAGTTCTTC,TRBJ2-1,TRBD2,TRBV28,many
CASRPGSRRDSPLHF,TGTGCCAGCAGGCCCGGGTCGAGGAGGGATTCACCCCTCCACTTT,TRBJ1-6,.,TRBV12-3/TRBV12-4,.
CSARDSGGSTDTQYF,TGCAGTGCTAGAGATTCAGGCGGGAGCACAGATACGCAGTATTTT,TRBJ2-3,.,TRBV20-1,.
CSVSPNTKNTEAFF,TGCAGCGTTAGTCCGAACACAAAGAACACTGAAGCTTTCTTT,TRBJ1-1,.,TRBV29-1,.
CASSLMWTEAFF,TGTGCCAGCAGTCTCATGTGGACTGAAGCTTTCTTT,TRBJ1-1,.,TRBV7-9,.
CASSVGDSGYTF,TGTGCCAGCAGCGTAGGTGACAGTGGCTACACCTTC,TRBJ1-2,.,TRBV9,.
CASSSTQTGRQGKTQYF,TGTGCCAGCAGCTCTACCCAAACAGGGAGACAGGGGAAGACCCAGTACTTC,TRBJ2-5,TRBD1,TRBV7-3,few
CASTPGFGPGELFF,TGTGCCAGCACCCCCGGTTTTGGCCCCGGGGAGCTGTTTTTT,TRBJ2-2,.,TRBV6-2/TRBV6-3,few
CASRDRGSANYGYTF,TGTGCCTCCCGGGACAGGGGGTCAGCTAACTATGGCTACACCTTC,TRBJ1-2,TRBD1,TRBV19,few
CSGQGSGNTIYF,TGCAGCGGACAGGGGTCTGGAAACACCATATATTTT,TRBJ1-3,TRBD1,TRBV29-1,.
CASSPEGRGTNYGYTF,TGTGCCAGCAGCCCAGAAGGGCGGGGGACGAACTATGGCTACACCTTC,TRBJ1-2,.,TRBV4-2,.
CASSQGFLASRPKVAKNIQYF,TGCGCCAGCAGCCAAGGGTTTCTTGCGTCCAGGCCAAAGGTAGCCAAAAACATTCAGTACTTC,TRBJ2-4,.,TRBV4-1,many
CASSQEPPGTGRTEAFF,TGCGCCAGCAGCCAAGAACCTCCCGGGACTGGGAGGACTGAAGCTTTCTTT,TRBJ1-1,.,TRBV4-3,few
CASNLRDRVVKGYGYTF,TGTGCCAGCAACCTCCGGGACAGGGTCGTTAAGGGATATGGCTACACCTTC,TRBJ1-2,TRBD1,TRBV12-3/TRBV12-4,.
CASSFLGLAEAFF,TGTGCCAGCAGCTTTTTGGGGTTGGCTGAAGCTTTCTTT,TRBJ1-1,.,TRBV7-2,.
CASSLQRGGRDTQYF,TGTGCCAGCAGCTTACAGCGGGGGGGCCGAGATACGCAGTATTTT,TRBJ2-3,TRBD2,TRBV7-8,many
CASSGYSVETQYF,TGTGCCAGCAGTGGGTACTCGGTTGAGACGCAGTATTTT,TRBJ2-3,.,TRBV25-1,.
CASSPSGRSLAQYF,TGTGCCAGCAGCCCCTCGGGACGGTCTCTGGCCCAGTACTTC,TRBJ2-5,.,TRBV7-8,few